The 14 T cell receptor beta chains presented below share a single source sample, sequenced in a study of T cell clones after liver transplantation (dated by TCRdb to the late 2010s). The sample's time point label, decoded: pre-transplant. Library generation was performed with the immunoSEQ multiplex PCR assay. In TCRdb, the immuneACCESS table is reduced to in-frame sequences with V and J assigned. These tables do not hold every clone; where another copy was compared, an unresolved V gene accounts for under half, and the others remain unexplained. The sample profile shows 65,000 to 80,000 clones; 80% of them were found once. The ten largest account for approximately 0.55% of the sample. This specimen was CD4+ T cells from blood, taken before liver transplant. The receptor set was obtained from a human donor who received a liver transplant.

The chain has TRBV29-1 and TRBJ1-2; D might be TRBD1 (5 bases). The CDR3 runs 12 residues. Germline CDR1 reads SQVTM; CDR2 reads ANQGSEA. Trimming shortened V by 3 bases and J by 8 bases, and 13 bases separated the two germline ends. This CDR3 reads CSVEKDTGGYTF. The CDR3 DNA sequence: TGCAGCGTTGAGAAGGACACGGGAGGCTACACCTTC.

V and J are TRBV19 and TRBJ2-7; no clear D. CDR3 size: 15 residues. V lost 6 bases and J lost 0, with 15 bases in between. Germline CDR1 LNHDA, CDR2 SQIVND (reference sequence). CDR3 nucleotides: TGTGCCAGTAGCCGCCGAACCTCAAGCTCCTACGAGCAGTACTTC. Amino acids: CASSRRTSSSYEQYF. The whole variable domain, filled in from reference TRBV19 and TRBJ2-7, reads DGGITQSPKYLFRKEGQNVTLSCEQNLNHDAMYWYRQDPGQGLRLIYYSQIVNDFQKGDIAEGYSVSREKKESFPLTVTSAQKNPTAFYLCASSRRTSSSYEQYFGPGTRLTVT.

The J gene is TRBJ1-4, the V gene TRBV6-6; no clear D gene. The V and J ends lost 6 bases and 8 bases respectively, with 16 bases between them. Germline V lookup: CDR1 MNHNY, CDR2 SVGAGI (reference sequence). This CDR3 region has 14 residues. The CDR3: CASSQTGEVEKLFF. CDR3 in DNA: TGTGCCAGCAGCCAGACTGGGGAGGTCGAAAAACTGTTTTTT.

The chain carries TRBV9 and TRBJ2-1, with 13 bases that match TRBD2. The CDR3 runs to 16 residues. The V gene's germline CDR1 is SGDLS and CDR2 YYNGEE. V lost 2 bases and J lost 15; bases outside the gene matches: 14. The CDR3 DNA reads TGTGCCAGCAGCGTTACCTCCGGGACTAGCGGGACTTCTCCGTTCTTC. Its translation is CASSVTSGTSGTSPFF. Drawing the rest from reference TRBV9 and TRBJ2-1, the complete variable domain is DSGVTQTPKHLITATGQRVTLRCSPRSGDLSVYWYQQSLDQGLQFLIQYYNGEERAKGNILERFSAQQFPDLHSELNLSSLELGDSALYFCASSVTSGTSGTSPFFGPGTRLTVL.

This clone was observed a handful of times. This sequence joins TRBV10-3 and TRBJ1-5; D not resolved. The CDR3 runs 13 residues. From germline, CDR1 is ENHRY and CDR2 SYGVKD. Between the trimmed V and J ends, which lost 6 bases and 0 bases, there was a span of 6 bases. The CDR3: CAIRSYSNQPQHF. The DNA for the CDR3 is TGTGCCATCAGGAGTTATAGCAATCAGCCCCAGCATTTT.

The rearrangement links TRBV7-4 to TRBJ2-1; TRBD2 aligns across 7 bases. This CDR3 has 14 residues. The trim removed 6 bases at V and 6 bases at J, leaving 8 bases unmatched. Germline V gives CDR1 SGHVT, CDR2 SQSDAQ. CDR3 in DNA: TGTGCCAGCAGTCTCCTACTAGCGTGCAATGAGCAGTTCTTC. Translation gives CASSLLLACNEQFF.

J is TRBJ2-3 and V is TRBV18, with D hard to call. Germline-derived CDR1 and CDR2 are KGHSH and LQKENI. The CDR3 is made up of 15 amino acids. V was clipped by 2 bases and J by 0 bases, with 9 bases between them. The CDR3: CASSPSRASTDTQYF. Here the CDR3 DNA reads TGTGCCAGCTCACCAAGCCGGGCTAGCACAGATACGCAGTATTTT. Based on the CDR3 plus reference TRBV18 and TRBJ2-3, the full variable domain is NAGVMQNPRHLVRRRGQEARLRCSPMKGHSHVYWYRQLPEEGLKFMVYLQKENIIDESGMPKERFSAEFPKEGPSILRIQQVVRGDSAAYFCASSPSRASTDTQYFGPGTRLTVL.

This sequence joins TRBV7-9 and TRBJ1-3; 7 nucleotides agree with TRBD1. The germline gives CDR1 SEHNR, CDR2 FQNEAQ (reference sequence). The trim removed 5 bases at V and 4 bases at J, leaving 5 bases unmatched. The CDR3 totals 14 residues. Written as DNA, the CDR3 is TGTGCCAGCAGCATACAGGGGTCGGGAAACACCATATATTTT. This codes for CASSIQGSGNTIYF. Full variable domain (rest looked up from reference TRBV7-9 and TRBJ1-3): DTGVSQNPRHKITKRGQNVTFRCDPISEHNRLYWYRQTLGQGPEFLTYFQNEAQLEKSRLLSDRFSAERPKGSFSTLEIQRTEQGDSAMYLCASSIQGSGNTIYFGEGSWLTVV.

The V and J genes are TRBV7-2 and TRBJ2-2; 12 nucleotides line up with TRBD2. This CDR3 has 17 amino acids. V trimming: 3 bases; J trimming: 1 base; junction bases outside the gene matches: 3. Germline assignment: CDR1 SGHTA and CDR2 FQGNSA. This CDR3 is CASSFRTSGMNTGELFF. The DNA of the CDR3 is TGTGCCAGCAGCTTCAGGACTAGCGGGATGAACACCGGGGAGCTGTTTTTT.

The chain has TRBV7-2 and TRBJ1-1; D is ambiguous. Trimming took off 4 bases at V and 5 bases at J, with 20 bases between the two ends. CDR1 is SGHTA and CDR2 is FQGNSA in the germline V gene. CDR3 length: 16 amino acids. CDR3 in DNA: TGTGCCAGCAGCTCCTCACCCATACTCCGTTGGACTGAAGCTTTCTTT. Amino acids: CASSSSPILRWTEAFF.

V and J are TRBV5-1 and TRBJ1-1; D unclear. The CDR3 length is 13 residues. Trimming took 1 base from V and 1 from J, leaving 5 bases between them. In germline, CDR1 is SGHRS, CDR2 YFSETQ. The CDR3 DNA is TGCGCCAGCAGCTTGTGGGGGAACACTGAAGCTTTCTTT. Protein product: CASSLWGNTEAFF.

For the CDR3, the DNA is TGTGCCAGCAGCCCGGGACAGGGGTACGGGGAGCTGTTTTTT. It codes for CASSPGQGYGELFF. V gene TRBV7-2 combines with J gene TRBJ2-2, with 10 bases fitting TRBD1. The CDR3 is 14 amino acids. With V trimmed by 5 bases and J by 7 bases, 4 bases remained unmatched. Germline-derived CDR1 and CDR2 are SGHTA and FQGNSA.

V is TRBV28 and J is TRBJ2-1; D gene uncertain. The CDR3 spans 14 residues. The germline V gene encodes CDR1 MDHEN and CDR2 SYDVKM. V was cut by 8 bases and J by 4 bases, with 15 bases left in between. DNA of the CDR3: TGTGCCAGCGTCGACACAGCAATTTACAATGAGCAGTTCTTC. Protein sequence: CASVDTAIYNEQFF.

V and J are TRBV6-1 and TRBJ2-5; maybe TRBD2 (6 bases). The germline gives CDR1 MNHNS, CDR2 SASEGT. This CDR3 spans 17 amino acids. Trimming removed 2 bases at V and 0 bases at J, with 16 bases between. CDR3 nucleotide sequence: TGTGCCAGCAGTGAACCCTTAGGAGGGAAGTACCAAGAGACCCAGTACTTC. Protein: CASSEPLGGKYQETQYF.